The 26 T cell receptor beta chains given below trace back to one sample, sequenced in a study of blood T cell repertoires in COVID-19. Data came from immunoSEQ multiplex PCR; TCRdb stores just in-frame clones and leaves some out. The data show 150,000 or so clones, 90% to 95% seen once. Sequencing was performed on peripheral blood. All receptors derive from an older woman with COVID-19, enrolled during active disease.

CDR3 region: CASSPFGTSNEQFF. The CDR3, as DNA: TGCGCCAGCAGCCCGTTCGGGACTAGCAATGAGCAGTTCTTC. This chain uses TRBV4-1 with TRBJ2-1, with 8 nucleotides matching TRBD2. Germline loops: CDR1 MGHRA, CDR2 YSYEKL. The CDR3 contains 14 residues. J lost 6 bases, V lost 4 bases, and 5 bases had no gene match.

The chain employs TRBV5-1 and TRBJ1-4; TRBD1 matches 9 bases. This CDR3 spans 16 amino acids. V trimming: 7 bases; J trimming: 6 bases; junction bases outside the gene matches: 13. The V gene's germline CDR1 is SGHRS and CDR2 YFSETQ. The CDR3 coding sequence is TGCGCCAGCCGACTGTACGGACAGGGGACGGATGAAAAACTGTTTTTT. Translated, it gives CASRLYGQGTDEKLFF.

The CDR3 region is CASSFGRGLQRNGYTF. CDR3 DNA sequence: TGTGCCAGCAGCTTTGGTAGGGGCCTACAAAGGAATGGCTACACCTTC. This chain uses TRBV5-4 with TRBJ1-2; a possible D gene is TRBD1 (5 bases). This CDR3 has 16 amino acids. Trimming removed 2 bases at V and 6 bases at J, with 20 bases between. Germline CDR1 reads SGHNT; CDR2 reads YYREEE (reference sequence).

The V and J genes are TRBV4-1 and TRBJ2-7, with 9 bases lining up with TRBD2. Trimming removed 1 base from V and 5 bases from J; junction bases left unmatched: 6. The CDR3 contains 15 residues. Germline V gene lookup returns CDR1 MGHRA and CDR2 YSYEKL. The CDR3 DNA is TGCGCCAGCAGCCAAGTGGCGGGGGGGATCGACGAGCAGTACTTC. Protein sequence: CASSQVAGGIDEQYF.

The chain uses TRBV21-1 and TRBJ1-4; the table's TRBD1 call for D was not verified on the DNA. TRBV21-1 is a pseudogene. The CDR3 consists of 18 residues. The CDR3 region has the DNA TGTGCCAGCAGCAAAAAAATGGCCCCCAAGTCAACTAATGAAAAACTGTTTTTT. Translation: CASSKKMAPKSTNEKLFF.

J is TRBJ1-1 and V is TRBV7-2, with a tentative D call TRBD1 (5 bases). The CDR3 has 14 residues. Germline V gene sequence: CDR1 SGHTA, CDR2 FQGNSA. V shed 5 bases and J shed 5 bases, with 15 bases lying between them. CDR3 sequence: CASSPRGGGTEAFF. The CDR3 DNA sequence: TGTGCCAGCAGCCCACGGGGGGGTGGTACTGAAGCTTTCTTT.

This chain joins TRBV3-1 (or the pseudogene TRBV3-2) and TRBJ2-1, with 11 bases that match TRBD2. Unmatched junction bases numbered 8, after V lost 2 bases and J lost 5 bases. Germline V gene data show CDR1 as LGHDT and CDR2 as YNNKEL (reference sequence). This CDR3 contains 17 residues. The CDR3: CASSQSIAGGPDNEQFF. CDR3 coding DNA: TGTGCCAGCAGCCAATCAATAGCGGGGGGGCCTGACAATGAGCAGTTCTTC.

The CDR3 DNA reads TGTGCCAGCAGCCTTGGACAGGGGGTAGCCAAAAACATTCAGTACTTC. Translating gives CASSLGQGVAKNIQYF. The chain recombines TRBV4-2 with TRBJ2-4, with 10 bases lining up with TRBD1. The CDR3 length is 16 residues. With 4 bases clipped from V and 0 bases from J, the junction kept 3 bases outside the gene matches. Germline CDR1 is LGHNA and CDR2 is YNFKEQ.

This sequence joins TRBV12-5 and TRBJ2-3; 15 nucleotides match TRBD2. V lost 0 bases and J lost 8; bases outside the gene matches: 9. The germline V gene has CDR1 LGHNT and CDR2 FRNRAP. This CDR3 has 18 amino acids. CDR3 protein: CASGLVQGLAGGTGTQYF. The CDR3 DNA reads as TGTGCTAGTGGTTTGGTACAAGGACTAGCGGGGGGGACTGGTACGCAGTATTTT.

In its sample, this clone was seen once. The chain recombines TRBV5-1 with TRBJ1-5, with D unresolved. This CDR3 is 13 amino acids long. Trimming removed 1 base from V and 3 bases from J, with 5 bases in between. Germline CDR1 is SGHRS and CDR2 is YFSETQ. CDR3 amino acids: CASSLSFNQPQHF. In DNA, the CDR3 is TGCGCCAGCAGCTTGAGCTTCAATCAGCCCCAGCATTTT.

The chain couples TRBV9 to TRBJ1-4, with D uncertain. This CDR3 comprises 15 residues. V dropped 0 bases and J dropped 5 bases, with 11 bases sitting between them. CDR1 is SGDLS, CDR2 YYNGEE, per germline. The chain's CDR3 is CASSVGASLNEKLFF. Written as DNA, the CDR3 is TGTGCCAGCAGCGTAGGGGCCTCATTAAATGAAAAACTGTTTTTT. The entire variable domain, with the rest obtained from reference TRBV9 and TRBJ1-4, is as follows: DSGVTQTPKHLITATGQRVTLRCSPRSGDLSVYWYQQSLDQGLQFLIQYYNGEERAKGNILERFSAQQFPDLHSELNLSSLELGDSALYFCASSVGASLNEKLFFGSGTQLSVL.

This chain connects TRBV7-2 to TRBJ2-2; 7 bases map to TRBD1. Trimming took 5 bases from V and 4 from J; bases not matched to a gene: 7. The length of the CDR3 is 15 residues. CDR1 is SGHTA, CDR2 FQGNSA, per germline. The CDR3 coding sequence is TGTGCCAGCAGCCCAGACAGGGTGGGCACCGGGGAGCTGTTTTTT. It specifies CASSPDRVGTGELFF.

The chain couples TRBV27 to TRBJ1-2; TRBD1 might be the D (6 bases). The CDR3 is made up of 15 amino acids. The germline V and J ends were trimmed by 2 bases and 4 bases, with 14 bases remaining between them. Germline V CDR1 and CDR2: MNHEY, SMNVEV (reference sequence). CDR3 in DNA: TGTGCCAGCAGTTTACGCGGGGGGGCAGGCTATGGCTACACCTTC. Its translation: CASSLRGGAGYGYTF.

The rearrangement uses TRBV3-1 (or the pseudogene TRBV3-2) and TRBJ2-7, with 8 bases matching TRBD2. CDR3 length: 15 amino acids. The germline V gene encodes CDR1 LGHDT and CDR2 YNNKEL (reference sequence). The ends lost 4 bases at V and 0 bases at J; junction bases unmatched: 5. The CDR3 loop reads CASSPRSGVSYEQYF. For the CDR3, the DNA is TGTGCCAGCAGCCCGCGTAGCGGGGTCTCCTACGAGCAGTACTTC.

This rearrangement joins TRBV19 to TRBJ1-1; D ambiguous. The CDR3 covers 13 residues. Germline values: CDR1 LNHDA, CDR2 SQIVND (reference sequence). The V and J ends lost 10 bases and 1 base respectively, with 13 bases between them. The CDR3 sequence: CATSLTANTEAFF. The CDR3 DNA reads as TGTGCCACCTCCCTCACAGCGAACACTGAAGCTTTCTTT.

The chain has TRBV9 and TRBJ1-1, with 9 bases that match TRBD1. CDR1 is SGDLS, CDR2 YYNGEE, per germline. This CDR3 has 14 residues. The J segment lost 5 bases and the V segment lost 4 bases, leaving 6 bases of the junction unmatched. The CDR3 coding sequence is TGTGCCAGCAGCCCACAGGGGGCAGGGACTGAAGCTTTCTTT. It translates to CASSPQGAGTEAFF. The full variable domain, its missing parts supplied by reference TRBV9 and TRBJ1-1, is DSGVTQTPKHLITATGQRVTLRCSPRSGDLSVYWYQQSLDQGLQFLIQYYNGEERAKGNILERFSAQQFPDLHSELNLSSLELGDSALYFCASSPQGAGTEAFFGQGTRLTVV.

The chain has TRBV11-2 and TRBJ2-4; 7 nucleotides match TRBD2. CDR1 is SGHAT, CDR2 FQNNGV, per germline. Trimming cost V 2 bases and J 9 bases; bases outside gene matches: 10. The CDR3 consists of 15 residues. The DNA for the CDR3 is TGTGCCAGCAGCTTAACGGGGGGTACGCAAAGCATTCAGTACTTC. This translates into CASSLTGGTQSIQYF. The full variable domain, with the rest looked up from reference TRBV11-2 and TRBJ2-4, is EAGVAQSPRYKIIEKRQSVAFWCNPISGHATLYWYQQILGQGPKLLIQFQNNGVVDDSQLPKDRFSAERLKGVDSTLKIQPAKLEDSAVYLCASSLTGGTQSIQYFGAGTRLSVL.

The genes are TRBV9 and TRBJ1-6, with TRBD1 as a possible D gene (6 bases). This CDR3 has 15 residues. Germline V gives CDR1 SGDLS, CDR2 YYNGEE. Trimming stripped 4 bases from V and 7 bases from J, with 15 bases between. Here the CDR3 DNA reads TGTGCCAGCAGCTCCCGACAGGACTCAAATTCACCCCTCCACTTT. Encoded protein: CASSSRQDSNSPLHF.

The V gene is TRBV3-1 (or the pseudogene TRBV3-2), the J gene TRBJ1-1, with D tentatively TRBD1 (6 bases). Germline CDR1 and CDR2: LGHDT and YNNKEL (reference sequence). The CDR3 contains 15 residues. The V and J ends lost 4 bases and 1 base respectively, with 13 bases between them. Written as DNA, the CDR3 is TGTGCCAGCAGCCCGACAGGCATCGCGAACACTGAAGCTTTCTTT. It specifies CASSPTGIANTEAFF.

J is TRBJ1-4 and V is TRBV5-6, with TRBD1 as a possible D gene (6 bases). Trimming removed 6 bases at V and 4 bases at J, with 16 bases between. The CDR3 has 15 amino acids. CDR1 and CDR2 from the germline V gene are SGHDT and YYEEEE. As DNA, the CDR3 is TGTGCCAGCACCGGGTTCGGGGGGCTTAATGAAAAACTGTTTTTT. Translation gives CASTGFGGLNEKLFF. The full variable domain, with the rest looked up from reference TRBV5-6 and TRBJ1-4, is DAGVTQSPTHLIKTRGQQVTLRCSPKSGHDTVSWYQQALGQGPQFIFQYYEEEERQRGNFPDRFSGHQFPNYSSELNVNALLLGDSALYLCASTGFGGLNEKLFFGSGTQLSVL.

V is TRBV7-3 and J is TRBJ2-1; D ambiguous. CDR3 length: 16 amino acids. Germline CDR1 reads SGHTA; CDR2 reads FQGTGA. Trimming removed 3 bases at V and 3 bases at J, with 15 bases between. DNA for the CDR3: TGTGCCAGCAGCTTTTACAGTTCCCCTTACTACAATGAGCAGTTCTTC. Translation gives CASSFYSSPYYNEQFF. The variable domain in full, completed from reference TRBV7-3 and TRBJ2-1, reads GAGVSQTPSNKVTEKGKYVELRCDPISGHTALYWYRQSLGQGPEFLIYFQGTGAADDSGLPNDRFFAVRPEGSVSTLKIQRTERGDSAVYLCASSFYSSPYYNEQFFGPGTRLTVL.

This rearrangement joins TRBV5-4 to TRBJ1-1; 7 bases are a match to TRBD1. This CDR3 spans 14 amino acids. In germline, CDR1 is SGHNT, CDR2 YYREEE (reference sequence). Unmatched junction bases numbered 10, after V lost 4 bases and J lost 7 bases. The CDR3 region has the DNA TGTGCCAGCAGCCTGGGAATCCGGGACAGTGAAGCTTTCTTT. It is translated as CASSLGIRDSEAFF. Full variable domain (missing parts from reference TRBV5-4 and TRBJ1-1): ETGVTQSPTHLIKTRGQQVTLRCSSQSGHNTVSWYQQALGQGPQFIFQYYREEENGRGNFPPRFSGLQFPNYSSELNVNALELDDSALYLCASSLGIRDSEAFFGQGTRLTVV.

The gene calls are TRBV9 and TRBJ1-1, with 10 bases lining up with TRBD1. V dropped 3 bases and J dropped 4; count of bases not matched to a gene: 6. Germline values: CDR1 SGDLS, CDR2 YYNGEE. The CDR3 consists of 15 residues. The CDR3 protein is CASSDGTGERTEAFF. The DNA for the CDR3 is TGTGCCAGCAGCGATGGGACAGGGGAACGCACTGAAGCTTTCTTT.

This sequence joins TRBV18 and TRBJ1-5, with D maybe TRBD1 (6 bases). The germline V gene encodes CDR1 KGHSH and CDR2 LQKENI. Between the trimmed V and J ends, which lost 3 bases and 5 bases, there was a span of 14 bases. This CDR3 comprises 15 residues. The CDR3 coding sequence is TGTGCCAGCTCACCTACAGGGCGCCGGGATCAGCCCCAGCATTTT. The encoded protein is CASSPTGRRDQPQHF.

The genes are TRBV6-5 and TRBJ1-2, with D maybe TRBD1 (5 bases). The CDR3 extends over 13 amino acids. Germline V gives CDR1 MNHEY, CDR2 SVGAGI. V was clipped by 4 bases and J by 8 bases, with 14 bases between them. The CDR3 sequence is CASSSPGRLGYTF. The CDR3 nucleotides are TGTGCCAGCAGTTCCCCAGGGCGGTTGGGCTACACCTTC.

CDR3 amino acids: CASSKFRQVPSYNEQFF. The CDR3 coding sequence is TGTGCCAGCAGCAAATTCCGACAGGTTCCTTCTTACAATGAGCAGTTCTTC. The chain carries TRBV21-1 and TRBJ2-1; TRBD1 is taken as the D call from the table, unchecked against the DNA. TRBV21-1 is assigned pseudogene status. The CDR3 is made up of 17 amino acids.